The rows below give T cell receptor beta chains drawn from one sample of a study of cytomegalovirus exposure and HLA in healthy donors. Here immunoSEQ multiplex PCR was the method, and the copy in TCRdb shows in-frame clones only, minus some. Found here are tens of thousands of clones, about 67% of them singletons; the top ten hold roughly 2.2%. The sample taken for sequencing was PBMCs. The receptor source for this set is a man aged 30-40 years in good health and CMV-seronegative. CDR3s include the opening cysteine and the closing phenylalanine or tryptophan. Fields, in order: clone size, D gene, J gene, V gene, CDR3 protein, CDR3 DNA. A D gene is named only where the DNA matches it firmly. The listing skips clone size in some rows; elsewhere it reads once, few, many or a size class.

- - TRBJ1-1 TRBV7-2 CATGMGPEAFF TGTGCCACCGGGATGGGCCCTGAAGCTTTCTTT
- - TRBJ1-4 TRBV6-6 CAVRQASTNEKLFF TGTGCCGTCCGCCAAGCATCAACTAATGAAAAACTGTTTTTT
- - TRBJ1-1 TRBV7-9 CASSSSRGEAFF TGTGCCAGCAGCTCCTCTCGGGGTGAAGCTTTCTTT
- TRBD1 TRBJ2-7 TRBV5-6 CASSLGQNYEQYF TGTGCCAGCAGCCTGGGACAGAACTACGAGCAGTACTTC
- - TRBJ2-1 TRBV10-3 CAISAPRVRGGEQFF TGTGCCATCAGTGCTCCAAGAGTCAGAGGGGGTGAGCAGTTCTTC
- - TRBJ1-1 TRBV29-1 CSAAPRRINTEAFF TGCAGCGCCGCGCCGAGGAGAATCAACACTGAAGCTTTCTTT
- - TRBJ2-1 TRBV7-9 CASSTNGQSYNEQFF TGTGCCAGCAGTACCAACGGACAGTCCTACAATGAGCAGTTCTTC
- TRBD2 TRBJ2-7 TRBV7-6 CASSLQREGREQYF TGTGCCAGCAGCTTACAGCGGGAGGGCCGCGAGCAGTACTTC
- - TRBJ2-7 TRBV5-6 CASSWSGGYEQYF TGTGCCAGCAGCTGGTCGGGTGGGTACGAGCAGTACTTC
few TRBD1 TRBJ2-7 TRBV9 CASSVVSGGEQYF TGTGCCAGCAGCGTAGTGTCAGGGGGCGAGCAGTACTTC
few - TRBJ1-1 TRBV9 CASSVGPGGREAFF TGTGCCAGCAGCGTAGGACCCGGAGGTAGAGAAGCTTTCTTT
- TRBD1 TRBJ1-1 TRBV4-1 CASSQEGQGSVRAYTEAFF TGCGCCAGCAGCCAAGAAGGACAGGGGAGCGTAAGGGCGTACACTGAAGCTTTCTTT
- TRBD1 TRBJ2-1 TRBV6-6 CASSYSRGPYNEQFF TGTGCCAGCAGTTACTCGAGGGGGCCGTACAATGAGCAGTTCTTC
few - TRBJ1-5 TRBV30 CAWSGGQFNQPQHF TGTGCCTGGAGTGGAGGACAGTTCAATCAGCCCCAGCATTTT
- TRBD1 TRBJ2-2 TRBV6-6 CASSSPYRGDTGELFF TGTGCCAGCAGTTCCCCCTACAGGGGGGACACCGGGGAGCTGTTTTTT
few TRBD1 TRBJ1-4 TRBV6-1 CASSDGQGGEKLFF TGTGCCAGCAGTGATGGACAGGGCGGTGAAAAACTGTTTTTT
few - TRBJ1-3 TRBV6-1 CASSATGTGNTIYF TGTGCCAGCAGTGCCACAGGGACGGGAAACACCATATATTTT
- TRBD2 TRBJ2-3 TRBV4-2 CASSQGSGGSTDTQYF TGTGCCAGCAGCCAAGGGAGCGGGGGAAGCACAGATACGCAGTATTTT
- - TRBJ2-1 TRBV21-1 CASALAGDSDNEQFF TGTGCCAGCGCACTAGCGGGAGATTCGGATAATGAGCAGTTCTTC
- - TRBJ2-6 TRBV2 CASSTWEGVYGANVLTF TGTGCCAGCAGTACCTGGGAGGGGGTGTATGGGGCCAACGTCCTGACTTTC
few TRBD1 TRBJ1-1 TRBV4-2 CASSPTGTGNTEAFF TGTGCCAGCAGTCCTACCGGGACAGGGAACACTGAAGCTTTCTTT
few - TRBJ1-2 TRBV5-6 CASSLVYRGNYGYTF TGTGCCAGCAGCTTGGTTTATCGGGGTAACTATGGCTACACCTTC
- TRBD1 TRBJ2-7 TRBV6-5 CASSLGQGAFHEQYF TGTGCCAGCAGTCTCGGACAGGGGGCGTTTCACGAGCAGTACTTC
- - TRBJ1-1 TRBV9 CASSVALEQGEDTEAFF TGTGCCAGCAGCGTAGCCCTGGAGCAGGGTGAGGACACTGAAGCTTTCTTT
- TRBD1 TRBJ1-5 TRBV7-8 CASSFTGGGNQPQHF TGTGCCAGCAGCTTCACAGGGGGAGGCAATCAGCCCCAGCATTTT
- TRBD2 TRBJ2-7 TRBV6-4 CASSDSFGGSYEQYF TGTGCCAGCAGTGACTCGTTTGGCGGGAGCTACGAGCAGTACTTC
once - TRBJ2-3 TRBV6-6 CASSYNYRSTDTQYF TGTGCCAGCAGTTATAACTACCGGAGCACAGATACGCAGTATTTT
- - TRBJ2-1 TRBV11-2 CASSLEGSGGNEQFF TGTGCCAGCAGCTTAGAAGGTAGCGGAGGGAATGAGCAGTTCTTC
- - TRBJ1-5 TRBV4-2 CASSHEGESNQPQHF TGTGCCAGCAGCCATGAGGGAGAGAGCAATCAGCCCCAGCATTTT
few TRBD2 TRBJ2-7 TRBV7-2 CASSRGVQGREQYF TGTGCCAGCAGCCGGGGGGTTCAGGGAAGGGAGCAGTACTTC
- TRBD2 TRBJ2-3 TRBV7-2 CASSLRSGRGFTDTQYF TGTGCCAGCAGTTTGCGCAGCGGGAGGGGCTTCACAGATACGCAGTATTTT
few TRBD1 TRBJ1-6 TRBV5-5 CASSATGVSPLHF TGTGCCAGCAGCGCGACAGGGGTTTCACCCCTCCACTTT
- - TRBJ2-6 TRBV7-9 CASSLASSSGANVLTF TGTGCCAGCAGCTTAGCCTCCAGCTCTGGGGCCAACGTCCTGACTTTC
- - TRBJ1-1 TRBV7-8 CASSFPPATGTEAFF TGTGCCAGCAGCTTCCCCCCCGCAACGGGCACTGAAGCTTTCTTT
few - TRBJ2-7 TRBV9 CASSVGSLTYEQYF TGTGCCAGCAGCGTAGGTTCCCTAACCTACGAGCAGTACTTC
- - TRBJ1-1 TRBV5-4 CASSLADEAFF TGTGCCAGCAGCTTGGCAGATGAAGCTTTCTTT
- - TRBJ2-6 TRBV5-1 CASREASGANVLTF TGCGCCAGCAGAGAGGCCTCTGGGGCCAACGTCCTGACTTTC
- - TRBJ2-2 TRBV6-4 CASSDGETGELFF TGTGCCAGCAGTGACGGGGAGACCGGGGAGCTGTTTTTT
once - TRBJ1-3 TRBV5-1 CASRSGIRNTIYF TGCGCCAGCAGGTCAGGGATTAGAAACACCATATATTTT
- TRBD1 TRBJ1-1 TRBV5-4 CASSLGGQGPLTEAFF TGTGCCAGCAGCTTGGGTGGACAGGGACCCCTCACTGAAGCTTTCTTT
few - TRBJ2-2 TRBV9 CASSATDTGELFF TGTGCCAGCAGCGCCACGGACACCGGGGAGCTGTTTTTT
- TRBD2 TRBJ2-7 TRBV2 CASRGRLAGAYEQYF TGTGCCAGCAGGGGTAGACTAGCGGGAGCTTACGAGCAGTACTTC
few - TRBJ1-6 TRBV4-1 CASSQDQAYLSPLHF TGCGCCAGCAGCCAAGATCAGGCGTACCTTTCACCCCTCCACTTT
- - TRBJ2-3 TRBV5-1 CASSGETDTQYF TGCGCCAGCAGTGGGGAGACAGATACGCAGTATTTT
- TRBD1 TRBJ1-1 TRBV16 CASSQWADRDTEAFF TGTGCCAGCAGCCAATGGGCAGACAGGGACACTGAAGCTTTCTTT
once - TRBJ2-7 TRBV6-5 CASSYPGGKQYF TGTGCCAGCAGTTACCCAGGGGGGAAGCAGTACTTC
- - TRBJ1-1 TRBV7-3 CASSALPGFEAFF TGTGCCAGCAGCGCATTACCGGGATTTGAAGCTTTCTTT
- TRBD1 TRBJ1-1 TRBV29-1 CSVEIRDRGSSEAFF TGCAGCGTTGAAATCCGGGACAGGGGGAGTTCTGAAGCTTTCTTT
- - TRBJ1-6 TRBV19 CASSETRGAYNSPLHF TGTGCCAGTAGTGAGACAAGGGGCGCCTATAATTCACCCCTCCACTTT